Listed here are 20 T cell receptor beta chains from one sample, sequenced in a study of cytomegalovirus exposure and HLA in healthy donors. With 60 Vbeta and 13 Jbeta primers, the PCR was carried out. The table came from immunoSEQ multiplex PCR; TCRdb's copy has only in-frame clones and leaves some out. The sample includes about 180,000 clones, 82% seen only once; the top ten take approximately 1.5%. The sequencing sample was made of PBMCs. Source of these receptors: a man aged 40-55 years in good health and CMV-seronegative.

This chain links TRBV23-1 with TRBJ2-5; D call uncertain. TRBV23-1 is placed among ORFs of uncertain function. With 2 bases removed from V and 3 bases from J, the gap between germline ends came to 10 bases. The CDR3 extends over 14 amino acids. This CDR3 is CASSQKATEETQYF. DNA for the CDR3: TGCGCCAGCAGTCAAAAAGCGACGGAAGAGACCCAGTACTTC.

This clone was counted a single time. The V and J genes are TRBV7-2 and TRBJ1-1; TRBD1 matches at 7 bases. This CDR3 region has 13 residues. Germline V gene lookup returns CDR1 SGHTA and CDR2 FQGNSA. Trimming cost V 4 bases and J 5 bases; bases outside gene matches: 4. In DNA form, the CDR3 reads TGTGCCAGCAGCTCCCACAGGGGAACTGAAGCTTTCTTT. This encodes CASSSHRGTEAFF.

V gene TRBV28 combines with J gene TRBJ1-6; D might be TRBD1 (6 bases). CDR3 length equals 15 residues. Trimming stripped 3 bases from V and 7 bases from J, with 13 bases between. CDR1 and CDR2 from the germline V gene are MDHEN and SYDVKM. The CDR3 coding sequence is TGTGCCAGCAGTTTTGGCAGGGGAGGGAATTCACCCCTCCACTTT. Translated: CASSFGRGGNSPLHF.

The chain couples TRBV7-2 to TRBJ2-3, with a tentative D call TRBD2 (6 bases). The CDR3 is made up of 15 amino acids. Germline CDR1 is SGHTA and CDR2 is FQGNSA. Trimming shortened V by 0 bases and J by 5 bases, and 12 bases separated the two germline ends. The CDR3 region has the DNA TGTGCCAGCAGCTTAGCTGGTCGGGGGATAGATACGCAGTATTTT. This translates into CASSLAGRGIDTQYF.

This clone came up a few times. As DNA, the CDR3 is TGTGCCAGCAGCTTAGGCCCAGGCTCTGGGGCCAACGTCCTGACTTTC. It is translated as CASSLGPGSGANVLTF. This chain joins TRBV7-2 and TRBJ2-6; the D is unclear. The germline gives CDR1 SGHTA, CDR2 FQGNSA. The CDR3 contains 16 residues. V lost 1 base and J lost 0, with 7 bases in between.

The CDR3 DNA follows: TGCGCCAGCAGCTGGGGGGGTAGCGGGGGGATCTCCTACAATGAGCAGTTCTTC. Translating it yields CASSWGGSGGISYNEQFF. The chain links TRBV5-1 to TRBJ2-1; 10 nucleotides match TRBD2. The J segment lost 0 bases and the V segment lost 3 bases, leaving 9 bases of the junction unmatched. CDR1 is SGHRS, CDR2 YFSETQ, per germline. This CDR3 is built from 18 residues.

The V gene is TRBV12-5, the J gene TRBJ1-3, with D possibly TRBD1 on 6 matching bases. This CDR3 spans 14 amino acids. CDR1 and CDR2 (germline): LGHNT, FRNRAP. Deletions cut 3 bases from V and 2 bases from J, with 8 bases between. The CDR3 here is CASGLGGTGNTIYF. The CDR3, as DNA: TGTGCTAGTGGTTTAGGGGGAACTGGAAACACCATATATTTT.

The V and J genes are TRBV2 and TRBJ2-2; a weak D match, TRBD1 (6 bases). Trimming shortened V by 6 bases and J by 5 bases, and 7 bases separated the two germline ends. CDR3 length: 12 residues. Germline V gene lookup returns CDR1 SNHLY and CDR2 FYNNEI. CDR3 coding DNA: TGTGCCAGCAGCGGACAGACCGGGGAGCTGTTTTTT. Translating it yields CASSGQTGELFF.

The rearrangement uses TRBV6-5 and TRBJ2-7; 8 bases line up with TRBD2. Germline CDR1 and CDR2: MNHEY and SVGAGI. This CDR3 is built from 14 residues. V shed 6 bases, J shed 2 bases, and the junction held 6 bases outside the gene matches. CDR3 nucleotides: TGTGCCAGCAGACCACTAGCGGATCCCTACGAGCAGTACTTC. It codes for CASRPLADPYEQYF.

This chain connects TRBV6-1 to TRBJ2-7; tentatively, D is TRBD1 (5 bases). Trimming took off 8 bases at V and 2 bases at J, with 16 bases between the two ends. Per germline, CDR1 MNHNS and CDR2 SASEGT. This CDR3 contains 14 residues. CDR3 DNA sequence: TGTGCCAGCGTAAAAGACAGAAGTACCTACGAGCAGTACTTC. Amino acid sequence: CASVKDRSTYEQYF.

This chain uses TRBV9 with TRBJ2-3; 10 nucleotides align to TRBD2. The germline CDR1 and CDR2 sequences are SGDLS and YYNGEE. The CDR3 totals 16 residues. With V trimmed by 0 bases and J by 4 bases, 5 bases remained unmatched. The CDR3 spells CASSVGSGGASDTQYF. DNA for the CDR3: TGTGCCAGCAGCGTAGGAAGCGGGGGGGCATCAGATACGCAGTATTTT.

The table lists this clone with a few counts. The rearrangement links TRBV6-5 to TRBJ1-2; the D is unclear. With 2 bases removed from V and 4 bases from J, the gap between germline ends came to 11 bases. The germline CDR1 and CDR2 sequences are MNHEY and SVGAGI. The CDR3 covers 14 residues. The CDR3 loop is CASSYGRGGYGYTF. CDR3 nucleotides: TGTGCCAGCAGTTACGGGCGGGGTGGCTATGGCTACACCTTC.

The V call is TRBV11-2, the J call TRBJ1-1; the D is unclear. The CDR3 totals 13 residues. In germline, CDR1 is SGHAT, CDR2 FQNNGV. V was clipped by 0 bases and J by 1 base, with 3 bases between them. CDR3 amino acids: CASSLDRNTEAFF. DNA of the CDR3: TGTGCCAGCAGCTTAGACAGGAACACTGAAGCTTTCTTT.

The V and J genes are TRBV30 and TRBJ1-2, with D possibly TRBD1 on 5 matching bases. V was pared by 5 bases and J by 5 bases, with 12 bases between. The germline V gene encodes CDR1 GTSNPN and CDR2 SVGIG (reference sequence). The CDR3 is made up of 12 amino acids. The CDR3: CAWAAGQYGYTF. DNA for the CDR3: TGTGCCTGGGCGGCAGGGCAGTATGGCTACACCTTC.

The table lists this clone with a count of one. V gene TRBV5-8 combines with J gene TRBJ2-1, with 9 bases lining up with TRBD2. The germline V gene has CDR1 SGHTS and CDR2 YDEGEE. V shed 0 bases, J shed 4 bases, and the junction held 2 bases outside the gene matches. The CDR3 contains 15 residues. For the CDR3, the DNA is TGTGCCAGCAGCTTGGGGGCGGGGGGGTACAATGAGCAGTTCTTC. Amino acid sequence: CASSLGAGGYNEQFF.

This sequence joins TRBV18 and TRBJ1-2; TRBD1 aligns across 7 bases. The germline V gene encodes CDR1 KGHSH and CDR2 LQKENI. Losses at the gene ends were 3 bases for V and 7 bases for J; bases not matched to a gene: 14. The CDR3 is made up of 16 amino acids. The CDR3 is CASSPDRARGWSGYTF. DNA for the CDR3: TGTGCCAGCTCACCCGACAGGGCCAGAGGATGGTCTGGCTACACCTTC.

V is TRBV30 and J is TRBJ2-1; 8 nucleotides align to TRBD1. V dropped 5 bases and J dropped 6; count of bases not matched to a gene: 3. Germline V gene sequence: CDR1 GTSNPN, CDR2 SVGIG (reference sequence). CDR3 length: 12 amino acids. The CDR3 bases are TGTGCCTGGGGACAGGGTTTCAATGAGCAGTTCTTC. Amino acid sequence: CAWGQGFNEQFF.

The rearrangement joins TRBV15 to TRBJ2-1, with 8 nucleotides matching TRBD2. The CDR3 runs to 17 residues. After removal of 3 bases from V and 2 bases from J, the junction contained 9 bases not matched to a gene. Germline loops: CDR1 LNHNV, CDR2 YYDKDF (reference sequence). Here the CDR3 reads CATSSVPGLGTYNEQFF. CDR3 DNA sequence: TGTGCCACCAGCAGCGTTCCGGGACTAGGGACCTACAATGAGCAGTTCTTC. Combining the CDR3 with reference TRBV15 and TRBJ2-1 gives the whole variable domain DAMVIQNPRYQVTQFGKPVTLSCSQTLNHNVMYWYQQKSSQAPKLLFHYYDKDFNNEADTPDNFQSRRPNTSFCFLDIRSPGLGDTAMYLCATSSVPGLGTYNEQFFGPGTRLTVL.

The chain uses TRBV5-1 and TRBJ2-2; TRBD1 matches 7 bases. The CDR3 sequence is 17 residues long. Germline V gene lookup returns CDR1 SGHRS and CDR2 YFSETQ. The ends lost 0 bases at V and 5 bases at J; junction bases unmatched: 10. The CDR3 spells CASSLGRGRGKTGELFF. The DNA of the CDR3 is TGCGCCAGCAGCTTGGGTAGGGGGCGCGGTAAAACCGGGGAGCTGTTTTTT.

V gene TRBV7-2 combines with J gene TRBJ2-7, with D tentatively TRBD1 (5 bases). The CDR3 consists of 14 residues. The V end was cut by 3 bases, the J end by 10 bases, with 19 bases between. Germline V CDR1 and CDR2: SGHTA, FQGNSA. DNA for the CDR3: TGTGCCAGCAGCTTCGTTGGACGGGCAGGGCCACAGTACTTC. As protein: CASSFVGRAGPQYF.